This section outlines one TCR beta chain sequence together with its context. CD8 cells regarded as naive lacked CD45RO, were positively chosen for CCR7, and omitted terminally differentiated effector memory CD45RA+ cells. Donors included only healthy HIV-negative adults lacking recent acute infections or vaccinations. This sample stems from a study of shared clonotypes between healthy human individuals. Looking at the study overall: Per donor, three plates held CD4 naive cells, three held CD4 memory, two held CD8 naive and one held CD8 memory.

Per germline, CDR1 SEHNR and CDR2 FQNEAQ (reference sequence). CDR3 length equals 16 residues. V gave up 1 base and J gave up 5 bases; unmatched junction bases: 8. Method: immunoSEQ multiplex PCR; TCRdb's copy keeps in-frame clones and lacks some. Altogether about 2.1 million clones are present, approximately 94% being singletons, with the ten largest covering 1.5% to 2%. The receptor was isolated from a young man in good health. Some clones in this sample may be carry-over from other donors' samples. The chain carries TRBV7-9 and TRBJ2-1; 7 bases are a match to TRBD2. Sequenced input: naive CD8+ T cells from PBMCs. The CDR3 loop reads CASSLEVLAVNNEQFF. The CDR3 bases are TGTGCCAGCAGCTTAGAGGTTCTAGCGGTGAACAATGAGCAGTTCTTC. The variable domain in full, completed from reference TRBV7-9 and TRBJ2-1, reads DTGVSQNPRHKITKRGQNVTFRCDPISEHNRLYWYRQTLGQGPEFLTYFQNEAQLEKSRLLSDRFSAERPKGSFSTLEIQRTEQGDSAMYLCASSLEVLAVNNEQFFGPGTRLTVL.